This entry describes one T cell receptor beta chain. The data were obtained in a study of blood T cell repertoires in COVID-19. The overall study: The United States, Italy and Spain were the sources of the acute and convalescent COVID-19 samples. The cDNA or gDNA used as material had been derived from T cells, B-cell-depleted T cells, or PBMCs.

As processed by the authors: Using reference gene primer amplification, nucleated cell counts were estimated. Repertoires were generated with immunoSEQ multiplex PCR, while TCRdb's copy carries only in-frame clones and drops some. Clonal size and the V and J genes are those of that table, whereas D and trimming came from the DNA. This sample has approximately 54,000 clones; more than 85% occur once, and the top ten carry 3% to 5%. CDR3 length equals 14 residues. CDR1 and CDR2 (germline): MRHNA, SNTAGT. The junction had 2 bases not matched to a gene; V was cut back by 5 bases and J by 2 bases. The sample consisted of peripheral blood. The receptor was derived from a man aged 45 to 65 with acute or convalescent COVID-19. This chain uses TRBV6-4 with TRBJ2-3, with 9 bases fitting TRBD1. CDR3 loop: CASSRDRDTDTQYF. Here the CDR3 DNA reads TGTGCCAGCAGTCGGGACAGGGACACAGATACGCAGTATTTT.